This paragraph covers one T cell receptor (beta chain) sequence. The sample is drawn from a study of blood T cell repertoires in COVID-19. Sequencing was performed with immunoSEQ multiplex PCR; in TCRdb, only in-frame clones are kept and a portion is missing. This table holds 200,000 to 250,000 clones, approximately 85% found once. V dropped 0 bases and J dropped 0 bases, with 11 bases sitting between them. The CDR3 sequence is 16 residues long. Germline values: CDR1 LGHNA, CDR2 YSLEER. What was sequenced was peripheral blood. The V call is TRBV4-3, the J call TRBJ1-1; D is perhaps TRBD1 (6 bases). The TCR originated in an older woman with COVID-19, enrolled during active disease. The CDR3 reads CASSQDQRGMNTEAFF. The CDR3 DNA follows: TGCGCCAGCAGCCAAGATCAAAGGGGGATGAACACTGAAGCTTTCTTT.